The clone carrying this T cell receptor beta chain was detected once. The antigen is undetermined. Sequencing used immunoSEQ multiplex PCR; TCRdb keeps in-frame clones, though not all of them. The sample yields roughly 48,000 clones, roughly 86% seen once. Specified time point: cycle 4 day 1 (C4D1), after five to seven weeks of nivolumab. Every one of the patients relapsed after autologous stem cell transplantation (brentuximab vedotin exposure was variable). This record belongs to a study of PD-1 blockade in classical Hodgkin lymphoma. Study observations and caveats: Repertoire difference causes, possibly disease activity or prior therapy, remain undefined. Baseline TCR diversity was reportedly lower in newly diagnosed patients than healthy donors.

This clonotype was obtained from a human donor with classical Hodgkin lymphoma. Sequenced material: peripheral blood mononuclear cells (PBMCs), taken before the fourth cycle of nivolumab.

CDR3 residues: CASSLSGRTTDTQYF. In DNA form, the CDR3 reads TGTGCCAGCAGCCTTAGCGGTCGTACCACAGATACGCAGTATTTT. The chain links TRBV2 to TRBJ2-3, with D maybe TRBD2 (6 bases). CDR1 is SNHLY, CDR2 FYNNEI, per germline. The V end was cut by 6 bases, the J end by 2 bases, with 15 bases between. The CDR3 totals 15 residues. Together with reference TRBV2 and TRBJ2-3, the CDR3 gives the full variable domain: EPEVTQTPSHQVTQMGQEVILRCVPISNHLYFYWYRQILGQKVEFLVSFYNNEISEKSEIFDDQFSVERPDGSNFTLKIRSTKLEDSAMYFCASSLSGRTTDTQYFGPGTRLTVL.